Reported below is one TCR beta chain. The sample comes from a study of Graves' ophthalmopathy and Graves' hyperthyroidism. About the research overall: The authors collected peripheral blood at initial diagnosis, before any treatment.

The CDR3 contains 14 residues. The ends lost 5 bases at V and 6 bases at J; junction bases unmatched: 5. The authors amplified TCR beta CDR3 regions, and they did so from RNA transcripts for repertoire sequencing. The first round was an RT-PCR with HTBI primers, and the second round was a multiplex PCR. TCRdb recomputed calls from the multiplex PCR reads with MiXCR, one row per CDR3 protein. The sample holds some 390,000 distinct CDR3 sequences; about 16% are singletons and the top ten take roughly 1.4%. The chain carries TRBV12-3 or TRBV12-4 and TRBJ2-7; 12 bases align to TRBD1. This clonotype was obtained from a woman younger than 30 with Graves' ophthalmopathy. Source material: peripheral blood. Here the CDR3 DNA reads TGTGCCAGCAGTCCCGGGACAGGGGGCGGCGAGCAGTACTTC. The encoded protein is CASSPGTGGGEQYF.